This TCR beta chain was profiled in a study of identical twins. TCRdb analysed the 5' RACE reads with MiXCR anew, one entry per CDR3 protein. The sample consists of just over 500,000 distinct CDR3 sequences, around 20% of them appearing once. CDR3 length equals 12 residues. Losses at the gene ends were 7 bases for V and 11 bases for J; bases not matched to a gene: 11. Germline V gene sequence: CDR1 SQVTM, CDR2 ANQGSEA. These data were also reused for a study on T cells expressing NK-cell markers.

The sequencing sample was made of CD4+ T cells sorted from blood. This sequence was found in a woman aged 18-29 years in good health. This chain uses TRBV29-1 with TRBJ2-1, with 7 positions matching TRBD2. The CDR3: CSALSWEGKQFF. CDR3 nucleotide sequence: TGCAGCGCTCTTAGCTGGGAGGGGAAGCAGTTCTTC.